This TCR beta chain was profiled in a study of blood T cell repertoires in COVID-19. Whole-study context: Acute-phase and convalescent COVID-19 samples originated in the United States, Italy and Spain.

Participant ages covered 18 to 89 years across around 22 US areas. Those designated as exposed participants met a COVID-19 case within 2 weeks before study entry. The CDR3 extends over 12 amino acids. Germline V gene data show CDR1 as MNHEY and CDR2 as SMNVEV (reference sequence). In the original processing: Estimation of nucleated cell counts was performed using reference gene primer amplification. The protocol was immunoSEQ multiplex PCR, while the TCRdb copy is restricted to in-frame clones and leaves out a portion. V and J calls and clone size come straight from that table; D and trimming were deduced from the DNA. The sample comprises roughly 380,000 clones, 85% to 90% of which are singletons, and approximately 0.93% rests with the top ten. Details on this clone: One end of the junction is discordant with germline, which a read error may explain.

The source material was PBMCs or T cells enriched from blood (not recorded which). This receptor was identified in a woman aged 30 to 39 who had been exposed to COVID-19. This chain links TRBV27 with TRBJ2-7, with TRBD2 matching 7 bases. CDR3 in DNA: TGTGCCAGCAGCGAAACGAGCGGGACTCGCATCTTC. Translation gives CASSETSGTRIF.